The rows below give T cell receptor beta chains drawn from one sample of a study of blood T cell repertoires in COVID-19. Profiling relied on immunoSEQ multiplex PCR, and the TCRdb table lists in-frame clones only, not all of them. The table shows under 250,000 clones, with approximately 90% occurring only once. The source material was peripheral blood. The receptors derive from a man aged 50 or older with COVID-19, enrolled during active disease. CDR3s include the opening cysteine and the closing phenylalanine or tryptophan. The D gene is left open where the match is weak. Clone size is not always given. Where it is, it says once, few, many or a class for expanded clones.

TRBJ2-7	TRBD2	TRBV28	.	CASRSTGGPSHEQYF	TGTGCCAGCAGATCCACGGGGGGGCCTTCCCACGAGCAGTACTTC
TRBJ2-5	.	TRBV2	.	CASRPGSKETQYF	TGTGCCAGCAGACCCGGGAGCAAAGAGACCCAGTACTTC
TRBJ2-3	.	TRBV5-1	.	CASSLAGASTDTQYF	TGCGCCAGCAGCTTGGCAGGGGCGAGCACAGATACGCAGTATTTT
TRBJ1-5	.	TRBV6-1	.	CASSEGTVSNQPQHF	TGTGCCAGCAGTGAAGGGACAGTTAGCAATCAGCCCCAGCATTTT
TRBJ1-3	.	TRBV28	.	CASSNVQDSGNTIYF	TGTGCCAGCAGCAATGTCCAGGACTCTGGAAACACCATATATTTT
TRBJ1-4	TRBD1	TRBV19	.	CASSVQGAGEKLFF	TGTGCCAGTAGTGTACAGGGGGCCGGTGAAAAACTGTTTTTT
TRBJ2-5	TRBD2	TRBV5-1	.	CASSPGTSGSETQYF	TGCGCCAGCAGCCCCGGGACTAGCGGGAGCGAGACCCAGTACTTC
TRBJ2-7	TRBD1	TRBV3-1/TRBV3-2	.	CASSHRRGTLSYEQYF	TGTGCCAGCAGCCACCGCAGGGGGACCCTCTCCTACGAGCAGTACTTC
TRBJ2-7	.	TRBV10-2	.	CASSMDRREPSYEQYF	TGCGCCAGCAGTATGGACAGGCGGGAACCTAGCTACGAGCAGTACTTC
TRBJ1-2	TRBD1	TRBV2	.	CASATPRDRVFLDYGYTF	TGTGCCAGCGCAACTCCCCGGGACAGGGTTTTTTTGGACTATGGCTACACCTTC
TRBJ2-7	TRBD1	TRBV3-1/TRBV3-2	.	CASSPQDRGRYEQYF	TGTGCCAGCAGCCCGCAAGACAGGGGGCGTTACGAGCAGTACTTC
TRBJ1-5	TRBD1	TRBV15	.	CATSPTGRGLGNQPQHF	TGTGCCACCAGCCCTACCGGCAGGGGGCTGGGCAATCAGCCCCAGCATTTT
TRBJ1-5	.	TRBV19	few	CASSTSDSGTGSQHF	TGTGCCAGTAGTACCTCCGACAGCGGGACCGGGTCCCAGCATTTT
TRBJ1-1	TRBD1	TRBV2	.	CASSAGQVDQAFF	TGTGCCAGCAGCGCTGGACAGGTTGATCAAGCTTTCTTT
TRBJ1-2	.	TRBV6-2/TRBV6-3	.	CASSYVDQGWGYTF	TGTGCCAGCAGTTATGTGGACCAGGGATGGGGCTACACCTTC
TRBJ1-3	TRBD1	TRBV19	.	CASKADRNSGNTIYF	TGTGCCAGTAAGGCGGACAGGAACTCTGGAAACACCATATATTTT
TRBJ2-7	TRBD1	TRBV2	.	CASSRDSTYEQYF	TGTGCCAGCAGCCGGGACAGCACCTACGAGCAGTACTTC
TRBJ2-1	.	TRBV7-9	.	CASSLQGNEQFF	TGTGCCAGCAGCTTACAGGGGAATGAGCAGTTCTTC
TRBJ2-7	TRBD1	TRBV11-1	.	CASSRRQGRGKYF	TGTGCCAGCAGCCGCCGACAGGGAAGGGGCAAGTACTTC
TRBJ1-2	TRBD1	TRBV7-9	.	CASSLADRGTYGYTF	TGTGCCAGCAGCTTAGCAGACAGGGGGACATATGGCTACACCTTC
TRBJ2-7	.	TRBV18	.	CASSRSQLNLNEQYF	TGTGCCAGCTCACGCTCTCAACTAAATCTGAACGAGCAGTACTTC
TRBJ2-3	.	TRBV5-4	.	CASSLVSPGTDTQYF	TGTGCCAGCAGCTTGGTTAGCCCTGGGACAGATACGCAGTATTTT
TRBJ2-2	.	TRBV5-5	.	CASSPFRAGELFF	TGTGCCAGCAGCCCGTTCAGGGCCGGGGAGCTGTTTTTT
TRBJ2-1	.	TRBV20-1	.	CSAAEYNEQFF	TGCAGTGCGGCGGAATACAATGAGCAGTTCTTC
TRBJ2-1	TRBD2	TRBV6-5	.	CASSSLAGPNYNEQFF	TGTGCCAGCAGTTCTTTAGCGGGGCCGAACTACAATGAGCAGTTCTTC
TRBJ2-2	TRBD1	TRBV19	.	CASGALDRAVGELFF	TGTGCCAGTGGGGCCCTTGACAGGGCGGTCGGGGAGCTGTTTTTT
TRBJ2-7	.	TRBV7-2	once	CASSLEGGLSYEQYF	TGTGCCAGCAGCTTAGAAGGCGGCCTCTCCTACGAGCAGTACTTC
TRBJ1-2	TRBD1	TRBV2	.	CASIRMTGGKGYTF	TGTGCCAGCATCCGAATGACAGGGGGTAAGGGCTACACCTTC
TRBJ2-1	.	TRBV19	.	CASSAMRDGVNEQFF	TGTGCCAGTAGCGCGATGCGGGATGGCGTCAATGAGCAGTTCTTC
TRBJ2-3	.	TRBV29-1	.	CSVGLTDTQYF	TGCAGCGTGGGACTTACAGATACGCAGTATTTT
TRBJ2-1	TRBD1	TRBV18	.	CASSLQGAENEQFF	TGTGCCAGCTCACTACAGGGGGCAGAGAATGAGCAGTTCTTC
TRBJ2-3	.	TRBV29-1	.	CSYLAPTDTQYF	TGCAGCTACCTAGCGCCAACAGATACGCAGTATTTT
TRBJ1-4	TRBD1	TRBV30	.	CAWQTGNEKLFF	TGTGCCTGGCAGACAGGGAATGAAAAACTGTTTTTT
TRBJ2-7	.	TRBV9	.	CASSVATVGEQYF	TGTGCCAGCAGCGTAGCTACAGTGGGCGAGCAGTACTTC
TRBJ2-2	.	TRBV3-1/TRBV3-2	.	CASSQAGQTNTGELFF	TGTGCCAGCAGCCAAGCAGGACAGACGAACACCGGGGAGCTGTTTTTT
TRBJ1-1	TRBD1	TRBV6-5	.	CASSYLNRGPNTEAFF	TGTGCCAGCAGTTACTTAAACAGGGGGCCCAACACTGAAGCTTTCTTT
TRBJ2-5	TRBD2	TRBV10-3	.	CAISEILTSGGPGETQYF	TGTGCCATCAGTGAGATTTTAACTAGCGGGGGCCCCGGGGAGACCCAGTACTTC
TRBJ1-2	.	TRBV12-3/TRBV12-4	.	CASSGQQLYGYTF	TGTGCCAGTTCGGGACAACAACTCTATGGCTACACCTTC
TRBJ2-1	TRBD1	TRBV9	.	CASGQGTTHNEQFF	TGTGCCAGCGGACAGGGGACGACCCACAATGAGCAGTTCTTC
TRBJ2-7	.	TRBV6-6	.	CASSSQVLTYEQYF	TGTGCCAGCAGCTCACAGGTCCTAACCTACGAGCAGTACTTC